This TCR beta chain was observed in a study of identical twins. No donor was unhealthy or non-Caucasian. This clonotype was seen many times. The antigen is unknown. Findings and limits, study-wide: Conclusions were based on cross-sectional statistical analysis, without following the same donors. Cord blood beta clonotypes present at high abundance carried fewer insertions; no such pattern appeared in memory repertoires. Out-of-frame alpha sequences shared by twins showed excess low generation probability.

Germline V lookup: CDR1 SGHRS, CDR2 YFSETQ. The CDR3 loop spans 13 amino acids. Deletions cut 2 bases from V and 2 bases from J, with 5 bases between. Using its own MiXCR run on the 5' RACE reads, TCRdb lists one record per CDR3 protein. The sample carries about 690,000 distinct CDR3 sequences, roughly 6.2% recorded once. This clonotype originated in a man aged 18 to 30 in good health. Sequencing was performed on naive T cells sorted from blood. The chain recombines TRBV5-1 with TRBJ1-3; D gene uncertain. The CDR3 loop reads CASSFRTGNTIYF. In DNA, the CDR3 is TGCGCCAGCAGCTTTCGGACTGGAAACACCATATATTTT.